One sample yielded the 27 T cell receptor beta chains listed below, sequenced in a study of CXCR3-negative and CXCR3-positive naive CD8 T cells. Study-level points and caveats: Relative to CXCR3-negative naive cells, CXCR3-positive naive cells had more hydrophobic TRB CDR3s.

For these TCRs, the target antigens are not known. With UMI labels, 5' RACE was used to prepare the TRB cDNA libraries. TCRdb reprocessed the 5' RACE reads, keeping one entry per CDR3 protein, no DNA. The sample features roughly 110,000 distinct CDR3 sequences, with approximately 0.37% in its top ten. Material: naive CXCR3+ CD8+ T cells from blood. The subset denotes: CD45RO-CCR7+CD27+CD95- naive CD8+ T cells expressing CXCR3 (TNR3+). The receptor source for this set is a human donor in good health. Some clones in this sample may be carry-over from other donors' samples.

The chain links TRBV5-1 to TRBJ2-7; lacking DNA, the TRBD2 call made by TCRdb goes unchecked. This CDR3 contains 13 residues. Germline V gene data show CDR1 as SGHRS and CDR2 as YFSETQ. CDR3 amino acids: CASSLPSTYEQYF.

The chain uses TRBV29-1 and TRBJ2-7; TCRdb gives TRBD2 as the D gene, but with no DNA this cannot be confirmed. The CDR3 is 13 residues long. Germline V gene lookup returns CDR1 SQVTM and CDR2 ANQGSEA. This CDR3 reads CSVVRAETYEQYF.

The chain combines TRBV25-1 with TRBJ2-7; TCRdb indicates TRBD1, and absent DNA this call remains unverified. Germline CDR1 and CDR2: MGHDK and SYGVNS. The CDR3 has 13 residues. CDR3 region: CASSVPGFLGQYF.

The chain is built from TRBV4-2 and TRBJ2-3. CDR1 is LGHNA, CDR2 YNFKEQ, per germline. The CDR3 is 13 amino acids. This CDR3 reads CASSQAPTDTQYF.

V gene TRBV20-1 combines with J gene TRBJ2-5; the D gene TCRdb calls, TRBD2, cannot be checked with no DNA. The V gene's germline CDR1 is DFQATT and CDR2 SNEGSKA (reference sequence). CDR3 length: 13 residues. The CDR3 is CSWSGSLEETQYF.

This chain uses TRBV7-9 with TRBJ2-7; TCRdb names TRBD2, which stays unverified in the absence of DNA. This CDR3 is built from 17 residues. Per the germline V gene, CDR1 is SEHNR and CDR2 is FQNEAQ (reference sequence). The CDR3 loop is CASSPTSGGSRSYEQYF. Combining the CDR3 with reference TRBV7-9 and TRBJ2-7 gives the whole variable domain DTGVSQNPRHKITKRGQNVTFRCDPISEHNRLYWYRQTLGQGPEFLTYFQNEAQLEKSRLLSDRFSAERPKGSFSTLEIQRTEQGDSAMYLCASSPTSGGSRSYEQYFGPGTRLTVT.

The chain employs TRBV7-8 and TRBJ2-2; the D gene TCRdb calls, TRBD2, cannot be checked with no DNA. CDR3 length: 14 amino acids. Germline loops: CDR1 SGHVS, CDR2 FQNEAQ. CDR3 in amino acids: CASSFMWSPGELFF.

The rearrangement joins TRBV5-1 to TRBJ2-5; TCRdb names TRBD2, which stays unverified in the absence of DNA. The CDR3 loop spans 15 amino acids. The V gene's germline CDR1 is SGHRS and CDR2 YFSETQ. The CDR3 loop reads CASSFSGGVQETQYF.

The rearrangement joins TRBV7-3 to TRBJ2-1; the TCRdb D gene call, TRBD2, has no DNA to confirm it. The CDR3 totals 16 residues. Germline-derived CDR1 and CDR2 are SGHTA and FQGTGA. Here the CDR3 reads CASSLTGAGGINEQFF.

The chain is built from TRBV27 and TRBJ2-6; TCRdb outputs TRBD2, but without DNA this stays unchecked. CDR1 is MNHEY and CDR2 is SMNVEV in the germline V gene (reference sequence). The CDR3 covers 15 residues. This CDR3 is CASSPKRSGANVLTF.

V gene TRBV7-9 combines with J gene TRBJ2-1; TCRdb's D gene call, TRBD2, goes unchecked for lack of DNA. The CDR3 runs 15 residues. CDR1 and CDR2 (germline): SEHNR, FQNEAQ (reference sequence). CDR3 in amino acids: CASSFEREIVDEQFF.

This rearrangement joins TRBV6-2 or TRBV6-3 to TRBJ2-3; the TCRdb D gene call, TRBD2, has no DNA to confirm it. There are 14 residues in the CDR3. CDR1 and CDR2 (germline): MNHEY, SVGEGT. The CDR3 here is CASSDPGLTDTQYF.

The V gene is TRBV13, the J gene TRBJ2-7; without DNA, the TCRdb call of TRBD2 cannot be checked. Germline-derived CDR1 and CDR2 are PRHDT and FYEKMQ (reference sequence). The CDR3 runs to 16 residues. The CDR3 reads CASSLLAGEINDEQYF.

The chain employs TRBV12-3 or TRBV12-4 and TRBJ1-5. The CDR3 is 14 residues long. This chain's CDR3 is CASSLSGSNQPQHF.

The genes are TRBV7-6 and TRBJ2-2; lacking DNA, the TRBD2 call made by TCRdb goes unchecked. The germline V gene encodes CDR1 SGHVS and CDR2 FNYEAQ. This CDR3 has 15 residues. CDR3 sequence reads: CASSSTSENTGELFF.

The V and J genes are TRBV3-1 and TRBJ2-7; absent DNA, TCRdb's TRBD1 call cannot be checked. Germline V lookup: CDR1 LGHDT, CDR2 YNNKEL (reference sequence). The CDR3 runs to 13 residues. This chain's CDR3 is CASRGSLSYEQYF.

CDR3 residues: CAISGTSGSYEQYF. This chain joins TRBV10-3 and TRBJ2-7; TCRdb names TRBD2, which stays unverified in the absence of DNA. The germline gives CDR1 ENHRY, CDR2 SYGVKD. This CDR3 has 14 amino acids.

V and J are TRBV7-9 and TRBJ2-5; TCRdb picks TRBD1, but there is no DNA to check that call. This CDR3 spans 12 amino acids. The germline V gene encodes CDR1 SEHNR and CDR2 FQNEAQ (reference sequence). Here the CDR3 reads CAFEGVEETQYF.

V gene TRBV6-6 combines with J gene TRBJ2-1. This CDR3 is built from 12 residues. The germline gives CDR1 MNHNY, CDR2 SVGAGI (reference sequence). The CDR3 reads CASRVRDNEQFF.

The rearrangement uses TRBV21-1 and TRBJ2-3; TCRdb proposes TRBD1, but this gene call is untestable without DNA. TRBV21-1 is marked as a pseudogene. The CDR3 sequence is 18 residues long. This CDR3 is CASSKPPQGQDSTDTQYF.

The chain carries TRBV2 and TRBJ2-7; checking the TCRdb D call of TRBD1 is not possible without DNA. The CDR3 sequence is 14 residues long. Germline CDR1 SNHLY, CDR2 FYNNEI. The CDR3 loop is CACSPRGSLNEQYF.

The rearrangement uses TRBV7-8 and TRBJ2-4. The CDR3 extends over 14 amino acids. Germline-derived CDR1 and CDR2 are SGHVS and FQNEAQ. CDR3: CASSLDLSRNIQYF.

The chain combines TRBV6-5 with TRBJ2-7; TCRdb's D call, TRBD2, is unchecked because there is no DNA. There are 15 residues in the CDR3. CDR1 and CDR2 from the germline V gene are MNHEY and SVGAGI. Here the CDR3 reads CASSSGGVPTYEQYF.

The rearrangement links TRBV12-3 or TRBV12-4 to TRBJ2-5; TCRdb lists TRBD1, though no DNA is available to test this call. The CDR3 contains 16 residues. The CDR3 protein is CASTLIGAGNQETQYF.

The chain recombines TRBV7-9 with TRBJ2-5; TCRdb's D call of TRBD2 is untestable without DNA. This CDR3 is 14 amino acids long. CDR1 is SEHNR, CDR2 FQNEAQ, per germline (reference sequence). CDR3 residues: CASSPPQYQETQYF.

CDR3 loop: CASSPRGWFEQYF. The chain carries TRBV28 and TRBJ2-7; TCRdb picks TRBD1, but there is no DNA to check that call. The CDR3 covers 13 residues. Germline-derived CDR1 and CDR2 are MDHEN and SYDVKM.

V and J are TRBV5-5 and TRBJ2-5. Germline assignment: CDR1 SGHKS and CDR2 YYEKEE (reference sequence). The CDR3 totals 13 residues. CDR3 protein: CASSLAPQETQYF.